This T cell receptor (beta chain) originates from a study of cytomegalovirus exposure and HLA in healthy donors. The study's findings and limits: Accounts indicate the classifier identified cytomegalovirus status with strong specificity and sensitivity.

Amplification used 60 Vbeta primers and 13 Jbeta primers. Profiling relied on immunoSEQ multiplex PCR, and the TCRdb table lists in-frame clones only, not all of them. The table has around 170,000 clones, about 80% seen once; the top ten hold approximately 2.1%. A single count supports this clone. As yet, its antigen is unknown. Healthy bone marrow donors made up the donors. The CDR3 extends over 17 amino acids. The V and J ends lost 5 bases and 0 bases, in that order; junction bases with no gene match: 5. Germline assignment: CDR1 SGHRS and CDR2 YFSETQ. Sequencing was carried out using PBMCs. The J gene is TRBJ2-6, the V gene TRBV5-1; TRBD1 aligns across 10 bases. The TCR comes from a woman aged 30 to 39 in good health and CMV-seronegative. CDR3 sequence reads: CASRVDRGFSGANVLTF. As DNA, the CDR3 is TGCGCCAGCAGGGTGGACAGGGGGTTCTCTGGGGCCAACGTCCTGACTTTC.